The clone carrying this TCR beta chain appeared a few times. With a J-beta primer mix and a sample-barcoded 5' primer, a second PCR ran about 7 to 12 cycles. MiXCR, run by TCRdb on the 5' RACE reads, gives a single entry per CDR3 protein. The table shows under 2 million distinct CDR3 sequences, with around 35% occurring only once. The V gene's germline CDR1 is WSHSY and CDR2 SAAADI. The germline V and J ends were trimmed by 7 bases and 5 bases, with 11 bases remaining between them. The CDR3 totals 13 residues. The data are from a study of blood T cells in healthy people across ages. What was sequenced was blood. The chain links TRBV10-2 to TRBJ1-4, with D unresolved. The clonotype was recovered from a woman under 40 in good health. CDR3 region: CASKESWNEKLFF. DNA of the CDR3: TGCGCCAGCAAGGAGAGTTGGAATGAAAAACTGTTTTTT.